This TCR beta chain was obtained from a study of shared clonotypes between healthy human individuals. Assay: immunoSEQ multiplex PCR; the TCRdb copy retains only in-frame clones and omits some. The sample consists of 2 million to 2.5 million clones, 80% to 95% of them appearing once. V lost 11 bases, J lost 10 bases, and 5 bases stayed unmatched. CDR1 SGHTA and CDR2 FQGTGA come from the germline V gene. This CDR3 region has 9 residues. The gene calls are TRBV7-3 and TRBJ2-7, with TRBD2 identical over 7 bases. Sequences were obtained from naive CD4+ T cells from PBMCs. Subset: CD45RA+ positively selected. This receptor was obtained from a man in his late teens or twenties in good health. Some clones in this sample may be carry-over from other donors' samples. CDR3 coding DNA: TGTGCCGGGGGGGACCTCCAGTACTTC. This sequence encodes CAGGDLQYF.